The 30 T cell receptor beta chains below come from one sample, sequenced in a study of T cells in Graves' hyperthyroidism and ophthalmopathy. Template material for amplifying TCR beta CDR3 regions consisted of RNA transcripts. The TCR CDR3 first-round RT-PCR relied on the HTBI primer set. TCRdb itself ran the multiplex PCR reads through MiXCR, one entry per CDR3 protein. The sample contains around 300,000 distinct CDR3 sequences, 11% to 15% of which appear only once. The sample taken for sequencing was blood. These receptors were collected from a woman in her 30s with Graves' hyperthyroidism.

This clonotype was observed many times. The chain combines TRBV6-1 with TRBJ2-7, with 9 bases lining up with TRBD1. J gave up 6 bases and V 3 bases, and 9 bases lay outside the gene matches. The CDR3 extends over 15 amino acids. CDR1 MNHNS and CDR2 SASEGT come from the germline V gene. Written as DNA, the CDR3 is TGTGCCAGCAGTGACAGGGACAGGGCTGTTCGCGAGCAGTACTTC. As protein: CASSDRDRAVREQYF.

This clonotype has ten or more counts. This chain joins TRBV20-1 and TRBJ2-3; 12 positions match TRBD2. Germline V gene lookup returns CDR1 DFQATT and CDR2 SNEGSKA (reference sequence). V shed 6 bases and J 8 bases; nucleotides not matched to a gene: 6. The CDR3 has 13 residues. In nucleotides, the CDR3 is TGCAGTGCCTTGACTAGCGGGAGCGTTACGCAGTATTTT. Its protein product is CSALTSGSVTQYF.

This clonotype was observed at least ten times. V usage is TRBV28 and J usage is TRBJ2-5; TRBD1 agrees at 9 bases. In germline, CDR1 is MDHEN, CDR2 SYDVKM. The CDR3 is 13 amino acids. V gave up 6 bases and J gave up 4 bases; unmatched junction bases: 3. In DNA, the CDR3 is TGTGCCAGCAGCCTGGACAGGGGAGAGACCCAGTACTTC. It is translated as CASSLDRGETQYF.

This clonotype was detected ten times or more. V usage is TRBV6-1 and J usage is TRBJ2-7; D may be TRBD1 (6 bases). Germline values: CDR1 MNHNS, CDR2 SASEGT. Between the trimmed V and J ends, which lost 7 bases and 0 bases, there was a span of 19 bases. CDR3 length: 16 residues. As DNA, the CDR3 is TGTGCCAGCACCAACCCCCCACAGGGAAGCTCCTACGAGCAGTACTTC. It codes for CASTNPPQGSSYEQYF.

CDR3 sequence (DNA): TGTGCCAGCAGCCATTGGAGGGGCTCTGGAAACACCATATATTTT. Its translation is CASSHWRGSGNTIYF. V and J are TRBV3-1 and TRBJ1-3; D possibly corresponds to TRBD1 (5 bases). CDR1 is LGHDT and CDR2 is YNNKEL in the germline V gene (reference sequence). The V and J ends lost 3 bases and 0 bases respectively, with 9 bases between them. The CDR3 loop spans 15 amino acids.

This clonotype has at least ten counts. The chain carries TRBV24-1 and TRBJ2-7; TRBD1 agrees at 7 bases. Germline lookup yields CDR1 KGHDR and CDR2 SFDVKD. The CDR3 consists of 15 residues. The ends lost 2 bases at V and 2 bases at J; junction bases unmatched: 5. CDR3 amino acids: CATSDSGQAPYEQYF. The CDR3 nucleotides are TGTGCCACCAGTGATTCCGGACAGGCGCCCTACGAGCAGTACTTC.

This clonotype was counted at least ten times. The rearrangement uses TRBV6-1 and TRBJ1-1; D perhaps matches TRBD1 (5 bases). In germline, CDR1 is MNHNS, CDR2 SASEGT. The CDR3 length is 14 residues. With 4 bases removed from V and 1 base from J, the gap between germline ends came to 10 bases. CDR3 residues: CASSVDNENTEAFF. DNA for the CDR3: TGTGCCAGCAGTGTGGACAATGAGAACACTGAAGCTTTCTTT.

This clonotype was observed at least ten times. V usage is TRBV28 and J usage is TRBJ2-1; D is undetermined. This CDR3 region has 12 residues. V shed 7 bases and J shed 9 bases, with 13 bases lying between them. Germline V gives CDR1 MDHEN, CDR2 SYDVKM. Here the CDR3 DNA reads TGTGCCAGCACAGGTGCTACCAGTGAGCAGTTCTTC. Protein product: CASTGATSEQFF.

This clonotype was seen ten or more times. V gene TRBV6-5 combines with J gene TRBJ1-1, with D possibly matching TRBD1 (5 bases). The V gene's germline CDR1 is MNHEY and CDR2 SVGAGI. Deletions cut 0 bases from V and 3 bases from J, with 8 bases between. The CDR3 covers 14 residues. In DNA, the CDR3 is TGTGCCAGCAGTTACTCGGGACGGGACACTGAAGCTTTCTTT. Amino acid sequence: CASSYSGRDTEAFF.

This rearrangement joins TRBV20-1 to TRBJ2-3; 9 bases fit TRBD2. Trimming cost V 7 bases and J 6 bases; bases outside gene matches: 11. The germline CDR1 and CDR2 sequences are DFQATT and SNEGSKA (reference sequence). The CDR3 loop spans 14 amino acids. The CDR3 loop is CSGGLAGISDTQYF. Here the CDR3 DNA reads TGCAGTGGGGGCCTAGCGGGAATCAGTGATACGCAGTATTTT.

Concerning this clonotype itself: Since a much larger clone is just one base distant, this may be a read error. The chain joins TRBV10-3 to TRBJ2-7; D may correspond to TRBD1 or TRBD2 (5 bases each). The J call may be mistaken, given a closer DNA end match to TRBJ2-1. From germline, CDR1 is ENHRY and CDR2 SYGVKD. CDR3 length: 12 amino acids. This CDR3 reads CATSGTSYEQFF. The CDR3 DNA is TGTGCCACCTCAGGGACCTCCTACGAGCAGTTCTTC.

This clonotype was detected a few times. V is TRBV4-2 and J is TRBJ2-7; TRBD2 matches 10 bases. Germline V gene lookup returns CDR1 LGHNA and CDR2 YNFKEQ. The ends lost 0 bases at V and 6 bases at J; junction bases unmatched: 8. This CDR3 has 16 amino acids. The CDR3 DNA reads as TGTGCCAGCAGCCAAGATTCCCTAGCGGGAGATAGCGAGCAGTACTTC. Translated: CASSQDSLAGDSEQYF.

V is TRBV30 and J is TRBJ2-7, with 9 bases identical to TRBD1. V trimming: 4 bases; J trimming: 5 bases; junction bases outside the gene matches: 9. Germline CDR1 reads GTSNPN; CDR2 reads SVGIG (reference sequence). The CDR3 sequence is 14 residues long. CDR3 DNA sequence: TGTGCCTGGAACCCGGGACAGGGAGTCCACGAGCAGTACTTC. It specifies CAWNPGQGVHEQYF.

Details on this clonotype: Being one base from a much bigger clone, this may be a read error. J is TRBJ1-5 and V is TRBV3-1; D gene uncertain. The CDR3 is 15 residues long. V lost 1 base and J 1 base, leaving 8 bases between the germline ends. Germline V gives CDR1 LGHDT, CDR2 YNNKEL (reference sequence). CDR3 sequence: CASSQASGSNQPQHF. DNA for the CDR3: TGTGCCAGCAGCCAAGCGTCTGGGAGCAATCAGCCCCAGCATTTT.

This chain connects TRBV29-1 to TRBJ2-2; D unresolved. V lost 4 bases and J lost 3, with 9 bases in between. The CDR3 has 13 amino acids. Germline lookup yields CDR1 SQVTM and CDR2 ANQGSEA. The chain's CDR3 is CSVGQVYTGELFF. CDR3 sequence (DNA): TGCAGCGTTGGGCAGGTTTACACCGGGGAGCTGTTTTTT.

This clonotype turned up a few times. This rearrangement joins TRBV18 to TRBJ2-5; D remains ambiguous. The length of the CDR3 is 10 residues. V was trimmed by 8 bases and J by 1 base, leaving 2 bases between them. CDR1 and CDR2 from the germline V gene are KGHSH and LQKENI. The CDR3 spells CASPQETQYF. The CDR3 DNA reads TGTGCCAGCCCCCAAGAGACCCAGTACTTC.

This clonotype was recorded at least ten times. V gene TRBV28 combines with J gene TRBJ2-5, with D perhaps matching TRBD2 (5 bases). Trimming removed 6 bases at V and 5 bases at J, with 19 bases between. Germline assignment: CDR1 MDHEN and CDR2 SYDVKM. This CDR3 comprises 15 residues. The CDR3 spells CASSFLGRRAETQYF. The CDR3 bases are TGTGCCAGCAGCTTTCTGGGGAGACGGGCGGAGACCCAGTACTTC.

This sequence joins TRBV7-2 and TRBJ1-5; no definite D call. Trimming took 3 bases from V and 5 from J, leaving 8 bases between them. This CDR3 region has 13 residues. Germline-derived CDR1 and CDR2 are SGHTA and FQGNSA. In nucleotides, the CDR3 is TGTGCCAGCAGCTTTGGGCAGGATCAGCCCCAGCATTTT. This encodes CASSFGQDQPQHF.

There are many counts of this clonotype. The rearrangement links TRBV7-8 to TRBJ1-4; D might be TRBD1 (5 bases). The germline V gene encodes CDR1 SGHVS and CDR2 FQNEAQ. V shed 1 base and J shed 8 bases, with 11 bases lying between them. The CDR3 covers 14 residues. Here the CDR3 reads CASSLVGRAEKLFF. The CDR3 DNA reads TGTGCCAGCAGCTTAGTTGGCAGGGCGGAAAAACTGTTTTTT.

This clonotype has ten or more counts. V is TRBV5-6 and J is TRBJ2-5, with TRBD2 matching over 8 bases. Germline trimming cut 4 bases from V and 2 bases from J; bases unmatched to any gene: 7. Germline CDR1 SGHDT, CDR2 YYEEEE. This CDR3 spans 15 amino acids. The CDR3, as DNA: TGTGCCAGCAGCCCACCGACTAGCGCGCAAGAGACCCAGTACTTC. Residues: CASSPPTSAQETQYF.

This clonotype has a count of ten or more. The J gene is TRBJ2-7, the V gene TRBV29-1, with D possibly called TRBD1 or TRBD2 (5 bases each). There are 11 residues in the CDR3. Germline V gene lookup returns CDR1 SQVTM and CDR2 ANQGSEA. V was clipped by 7 bases and J by 2 bases, with 9 bases between them. The CDR3 bases are TGCAGCGCACGGGACGCCTACGAGCAGTACTTC. This sequence encodes CSARDAYEQYF.

On this clonotype itself: A read error may explain this, as a much larger clone is one base away. This chain joins TRBV28 and TRBJ2-7; 8 nucleotides align to TRBD2. This CDR3 has 10 residues. The germline V gene encodes CDR1 MDHEN and CDR2 SYDVKM. CDR3 loop: CDSGRHEQYF. In DNA, the CDR3 is TGTGACAGCGGGAGACACGAGCAGTACTTC.

There are many counts of this clonotype. The rearrangement uses TRBV12-3 or TRBV12-4 and TRBJ1-3, with unresolved D. The CDR3 runs to 16 residues. Trimming stripped 6 bases from V and 6 bases from J, with 21 bases between. CDR3 protein: CASSRREIAGTNTIYF. As DNA, the CDR3 is TGTGCCAGCAGCCGCCGGGAGATTGCGGGTACAAACACCATATATTTT.

V is TRBV20-1 and J is TRBJ2-1; 16 nucleotides align to TRBD2. Germline lookup yields CDR1 DFQATT and CDR2 SNEGSKA (reference sequence). The ends lost 1 base at V and 8 bases at J; junction bases unmatched: 5. The length of the CDR3 is 16 residues. DNA of the CDR3: TGCAGTGCTAGAGGGGGACTAGCGGGAGGGAGGGATGAGCAGTTCTTC. The encoded protein is CSARGGLAGGRDEQFF.

For this clonotype: This may be a read error, as it is one base from a much larger clone. The chain combines TRBV6-2 or TRBV6-3 with TRBJ2-1; TRBD2 agrees at 8 bases. J lost 6 bases, V lost 4 bases, and 8 bases had no gene match. The CDR3 extends over 15 amino acids. Germline V lookup: CDR1 MNHEY, CDR2 SVGEGT. CDR3 in DNA: TGTGCCAGCAGTTCCGTTGGGACTAGTAGCAATGAGCAGTTCTTC. Its protein product is CASSSVGTSSNEQFF.

The sample holds a few counts of this clonotype. The chain joins TRBV12-3 or TRBV12-4 to TRBJ2-2, with 14 nucleotides matching TRBD2. CDR3 length: 15 amino acids. V lost 5 bases, J lost 5 bases, and 1 base stayed unmatched. The DNA of the CDR3 is TGTGCCAGCAGTCGGACTAGCGGGAGGACCGGGGAGCTGTTTTTT. It specifies CASSRTSGRTGELFF.

This clonotype was seen at least ten times. V usage is TRBV28 and J usage is TRBJ2-5; weak D call: TRBD2 (7 bases). The CDR3 runs to 14 residues. Trimming left V 10 bases short and J 5 bases short, with 20 bases between. Germline V gene lookup returns CDR1 MDHEN and CDR2 SYDVKM. The CDR3 is CAIEGGMGRETQYF. Here the CDR3 DNA reads TGTGCCATAGAGGGGGGGATGGGTAGGGAGACCCAGTACTTC.

This clonotype was counted at least ten times. The genes are TRBV12-3 or TRBV12-4 and TRBJ2-7, with 11 bases aligning to TRBD2. The CDR3 runs to 14 residues. Unmatched junction bases numbered 8, after V lost 6 bases and J lost 7 bases. CDR3 coding DNA: TGTGCCAGCAGCCCGACTAGCGGGAACGGTGAGCAGTACTTC. Amino acids: CASSPTSGNGEQYF.

The genes are TRBV12-3 or TRBV12-4 and TRBJ2-7; D might be TRBD2 (6 bases). V lost 4 bases, J lost 7 bases, and 14 bases lay in between. The CDR3 is 13 amino acids. CDR3 amino acids: CASSSGLLHEQYF. DNA for the CDR3: TGTGCCAGCAGTTCGGGACTTCTACATGAGCAGTACTTC.

This clonotype was observed a handful of times. The V call is TRBV24-1, the J call TRBJ2-1; TRBD2 aligns across 11 bases. Germline V CDR1 and CDR2: KGHDR, SFDVKD. The CDR3 has 16 amino acids. V shed 5 bases, J shed 0 bases, and the junction held 2 bases outside the gene matches. Here the CDR3 reads CATSGTSGSSYNEQFF. The CDR3 nucleotides are TGTGCCACCAGTGGCACTAGCGGGAGCTCCTACAATGAGCAGTTCTTC.